This TCR beta chain was captured in a study of cytomegalovirus exposure and HLA in healthy donors. This clone came up once. Each of the donors was a healthy bone marrow donor. The CDR3 has 15 residues. V shed 1 base, J shed 5 bases, and the junction held 5 bases outside the gene matches. Germline-derived CDR1 and CDR2 are KGHSH and LQKENI. The PCR contained 60 Vbeta and 13 Jbeta primers. Sequencing was performed with immunoSEQ multiplex PCR; in TCRdb, only in-frame clones are kept and a portion is missing. This sample carries 150,000 to 250,000 clones, around 85% of them seen once, and the ten largest clones take less than 2.5%.

The chain carries TRBV18 and TRBJ1-5; 7 positions match TRBD1. This TCR came from a woman aged 45-65 years in good health and CMV-seronegative. The sample comprised PBMCs. In DNA, the CDR3 is TGTGCCAGCTCACCACAGACAGGGAGAGATCAGCCCCAGCATTTT. This translates into CASSPQTGRDQPQHF.